The 17 T cell receptor beta chains presented below share a single source sample, sequenced in a study of beta chain features in type 1 diabetes. The authors reverse transcribed all of the isolated RNA, so sequencing captured expressed TCRB transcripts. Repertoires were generated with immunoSEQ multiplex PCR, while TCRdb's copy carries only in-frame clones and drops some. Of under 500,000 clones in the sample, 25% to 35% were seen once. Sequencing was done on a sample of naive CD4+ T cells from blood. The receptors stem from a man in his late teens or twenties in good health.

The chain recombines TRBV5-1 with TRBJ2-7; TRBD2 agrees at 8 bases. The V gene's germline CDR1 is SGHRS and CDR2 YFSETQ. The J segment lost 5 bases and the V segment lost 7 bases, leaving 11 bases of the junction unmatched. This CDR3 spans 14 amino acids. The CDR3 loop is CASGDRAGADEQYF. CDR3 DNA sequence: TGCGCCAGCGGGGACCGAGCGGGAGCGGACGAGCAGTACTTC.

The chain carries TRBV4-3 and TRBJ2-1; the match to TRBD1 covers 10 bases. V shed 3 bases, J shed 5 bases, and the junction held 4 bases outside the gene matches. The CDR3 is 15 residues long. Per the germline V gene, CDR1 is LGHNA and CDR2 is YSLEER. For the CDR3, the DNA is TGCGCCAGCAGCCAGCCGGGACAGGGGAACAATGAGCAGTTCTTC. Amino acids: CASSQPGQGNNEQFF.

The chain carries TRBV30 and TRBJ2-1; possible D gene TRBD1, 5 bases. Germline V lookup: CDR1 GTSNPN, CDR2 SVGIG (reference sequence). This CDR3 contains 13 residues. Trimming shortened V by 0 bases and J by 4 bases, and 7 bases separated the two germline ends. The CDR3 DNA reads as TGTGCCTGGAGTGTGTGGACATACAATGAGCAGTTCTTC. This encodes CAWSVWTYNEQFF.

V is TRBV6-6 and J is TRBJ2-3; 7 bases line up with TRBD2. Germline CDR1 MNHNY, CDR2 SVGAGI (reference sequence). The CDR3 contains 16 residues. Trimming took 2 bases from V and 4 from J; bases not matched to a gene: 9. The CDR3 nucleotides read TGTGCCAGCAGTTACACGGGCGGGGGTCGCGCAGATACGCAGTATTTT. It yields the protein CASSYTGGGRADTQYF.

The chain carries TRBV29-1 and TRBJ1-2; D unclear. The CDR3 length is 13 residues. Germline V lookup: CDR1 SQVTM, CDR2 ANQGSEA. With 5 bases removed from V and 4 bases from J, the gap between germline ends came to 14 bases. Here the CDR3 DNA reads TGCAGCGTTCCGGGAGTAGCTGGCTATGGCTACACCTTC. Protein product: CSVPGVAGYGYTF.

The chain uses TRBV7-2 and TRBJ1-1; possibly TRBD1 for D (5 bases). Germline V gene sequence: CDR1 SGHTA, CDR2 FQGNSA. Trimming left V 3 bases short and J 11 bases short, with 13 bases between. The CDR3 has 12 amino acids. In DNA form, the CDR3 reads TGTGCCAGCAGCTTCAGGTCGGGGGACGCTTTCTTT. It codes for CASSFRSGDAFF.

The rearrangement uses TRBV7-2 and TRBJ2-5; D gene ambiguous. V was clipped by 3 bases and J by 5 bases, with 7 bases between them. Germline values: CDR1 SGHTA, CDR2 FQGNSA. The CDR3 is made up of 12 amino acids. The CDR3 DNA follows: TGTGCCAGCAGCTTTGCCAGGGAGACCCAGTACTTC. Translated: CASSFARETQYF. The full variable domain, with the rest looked up from reference TRBV7-2 and TRBJ2-5, is GAGVSQSPSNKVTEKGKDVELRCDPISGHTALYWYRQSLGQGLEFLIYFQGNSAPDKSGLPSDRFSAERTGGSVSTLTIQRTQQEDSAVYLCASSFARETQYFGPGTRLLVL.

Of note for this clone: This sample also contains other DNA sequences that code for the same CDR3. The V gene is TRBV7-2, the J gene TRBJ2-7; D gene unclear. Trimming took 5 bases from V and 4 from J, leaving 6 bases between them. The germline V gene encodes CDR1 SGHTA and CDR2 FQGNSA. The CDR3 covers 11 residues. CDR3 loop: CASSPLYEQYF. Written as DNA, the CDR3 is TGTGCCAGCAGCCCTTTGTACGAGCAGTACTTC.

The rearrangement joins TRBV7-6 to TRBJ2-2; no definite D call. The V and J ends lost 1 base and 0 bases respectively, with 9 bases between them. CDR3 length equals 16 residues. Per the germline V gene, CDR1 is SGHVS and CDR2 is FNYEAQ. CDR3 protein: CASSLVRTANTGELFF. Written as DNA, the CDR3 is TGTGCCAGCAGCTTAGTTCGGACGGCGAACACCGGGGAGCTGTTTTTT.

In regard to this clone: In the same sample, other DNA sequences code for this CDR3. V is TRBV19 and J is TRBJ2-5; D remains unclear. CDR3 length: 11 residues. The V end was cut by 3 bases, the J end by 4 bases, with 3 bases between. Per germline, CDR1 LNHDA and CDR2 SQIVND (reference sequence). The CDR3 bases are TGTGCCAGTAGTATTTCAGAGACCCAGTACTTC. It specifies CASSISETQYF.

This clone is a singleton in its sample. The chain is built from TRBV18 and TRBJ2-7; 9 bases match TRBD2. Germline V gene sequence: CDR1 KGHSH, CDR2 LQKENI. This CDR3 has 15 residues. The J segment lost 2 bases and the V segment lost 0 bases, leaving 2 bases of the junction unmatched. In DNA, the CDR3 is TGTGCCAGCTCACCACCGACTAGCGGTCCCTACGAGCAGTACTTC. It codes for CASSPPTSGPYEQYF. Full variable domain (missing parts from reference TRBV18 and TRBJ2-7): NAGVMQNPRHLVRRRGQEARLRCSPMKGHSHVYWYRQLPEEGLKFMVYLQKENIIDESGMPKERFSAEFPKEGPSILRIQQVVRGDSAAYFCASSPPTSGPYEQYFGPGTRLTVT.

This chain connects TRBV5-1 to TRBJ2-1; a weak D match, TRBD2 (5 bases). V was pared by 2 bases and J by 7 bases, with 10 bases between. CDR1 SGHRS and CDR2 YFSETQ come from the germline V gene. CDR3 length equals 13 residues. The CDR3 protein is CASSLIPGNEQFF. The CDR3 DNA sequence: TGCGCCAGCAGCTTAATTCCGGGGAATGAGCAGTTCTTC.

Concerning this clone: Different DNA sequences within this sample yield the same CDR3. The chain couples TRBV30 to TRBJ1-5; D not certain. V was clipped by 5 bases and J by 0 bases, with 8 bases between them. Per the germline V gene, CDR1 is GTSNPN and CDR2 is SVGIG (reference sequence). This CDR3 spans 13 amino acids. As DNA, the CDR3 is TGTGCCTGGTCCGGCGGTAGCAATCAGCCCCAGCATTTT. It codes for CAWSGGSNQPQHF.

The table lists this clone with a few counts. This chain's CDR3 is CASSRLAGGLNEQFF. The CDR3 DNA follows: TGTGCCAGCAGCAGACTAGCGGGAGGCCTGAATGAGCAGTTCTTC. The V and J genes are TRBV7-2 and TRBJ2-1; the match to TRBD2 covers 13 bases. Germline V gene data show CDR1 as SGHTA and CDR2 as FQGNSA. The CDR3 runs to 15 residues. With V trimmed by 5 bases and J by 7 bases, 5 bases remained unmatched.

This rearrangement joins TRBV28 to TRBJ2-4; D tentatively fits TRBD1 or TRBD2 (5 bases each). The germline V gene has CDR1 MDHEN and CDR2 SYDVKM. CDR3 length: 16 amino acids. With 6 bases removed from V and 0 bases from J, the gap between germline ends came to 15 bases. CDR3 bases: TGTGCCAGCAGACTATGGGACGGGCCAGCCAAAAACATTCAGTACTTC. Its protein product is CASRLWDGPAKNIQYF.

V usage is TRBV5-4 and J usage is TRBJ2-2, with D perhaps matching TRBD1 (6 bases). Per germline, CDR1 SGHNT and CDR2 YYREEE (reference sequence). The V and J ends lost 4 bases and 4 bases respectively, with 14 bases between them. The CDR3 is made up of 15 amino acids. DNA of the CDR3: TGTGCCAGCAGCCCCACAGGGTCGGCCACCGGGGAGCTGTTTTTT. This translates into CASSPTGSATGELFF.

V is TRBV7-2 and J is TRBJ2-5, with 9 bases matching TRBD2. Germline CDR1 and CDR2: SGHTA and FQGNSA. CDR3 size: 16 residues. Trimming removed 5 bases from V and 2 bases from J; junction bases left unmatched: 9. The CDR3 reads CASSLRLAVLQETQYF. In DNA, the CDR3 is TGTGCCAGCAGCCTCAGACTAGCGGTCCTACAAGAGACCCAGTACTTC.